The TCR beta chain described here comes from a study of T cell repertoires in cytomegalovirus infection. Study overall: HLA-C-restricted CMV epitopes, recently identified, and well-studied HLA-B-restricted ones were used by the study. CMV infection together with matching HLA type was indicated by public TCR beta signatures.

Only a few counts were recorded for this clonotype. Its antigen is undetermined. MiXCR, applied by TCRdb to the reads, yields one record per CDR3 protein. The table has approximately 100,000 distinct CDR3 sequences, 29% seen once. The ends were cut back, 5 bases at V and 5 bases at J, with 9 bases in the middle. The germline gives CDR1 SEHNR, CDR2 FQNEAQ (reference sequence). The CDR3 extends over 12 amino acids. Study-level results: Identification of carriers of CMV plus the relevant HLA was performed using cumulative public TCR beta family frequency.

The chain combines TRBV7-9 with TRBJ1-2; no reliable D call. The sample here was CD8+ T cells from cultured PBMCs, taken from culture after CMV antigen stimulation. The receptor's source is a human donor in good health (CMV status not recorded). Some clones in this sample may be carry-over from other donors' samples. The CDR3 spells CASSAGTYGYTF. CDR3 DNA: TGTGCCAGCAGCGCTGGTACTTATGGCTACACCTTC.